This T cell receptor (beta chain) appears in the sequencing data of a study of vaccination effects on CD4 cells after COVID-19. Study observations and caveats: Newly vaccine-induced clones made up most of the convalescents' post-vaccine spike-reactive clones. Clonal contraction was marked in infection- and vaccine-induced clones late after vaccination.

Worth noting for this clone: Its antigen is not known.

Trimming pared 6 bases from V and 2 bases from J, leaving 5 bases between. Per germline, CDR1 SNHLY and CDR2 FYNNEI. This CDR3 contains 12 residues. Pools of viral peptides were used by the ViraFEST assay to expand antigen-specific CD4+ T cells ahead of sequencing. A roughly ten-day culture period preceded the isolation of CD4+ T cells. A PCR test confirmed that the person had SARS-CoV-2 infection between March and December 2020. Researchers swapped half the medium for IL-2 medium on both days 3 and 7. The method was immunoSEQ multiplex PCR; TCRdb's version includes in-frame clones alone and lacks a portion of them. The sample includes roughly 70,000 clones, 60% to 75% seen only once; the top ten take about 5%.

V usage is TRBV2 and J usage is TRBJ2-1, with D unresolved. The starting material was CD4+ T cells from PBMCs cultured with HIV peptides, obtained before COVID-19 vaccination. Regarding subset: HIV-1 Nef peptide pool negative control/reference culture. The source of this sequence is a human donor who had a prior SARS-CoV-2 infection. This CDR3 is CASRGTYNEQFF. DNA for the CDR3: TGTGCCAGCAGGGGCACCTACAATGAGCAGTTCTTC.